Shown below are 18 T cell receptor beta chains from a single sample sequenced in a study of T cell clonality in common variable immunodeficiency. The protocol was immunoSEQ multiplex PCR, while the TCRdb copy is restricted to in-frame clones and leaves out a portion. The sample presents over 50,000 clones, none singletons. Sequenced material: peripheral blood mononuclear cells. The receptors shown here come from a person aged 18 to 70 in good health.

With respect to this clone: The sequence runs out 3 residues before the end of the CDR3; the remainder is reconstructed from the germline J gene. The rearrangement links TRBV30 to TRBJ2-7; D is possibly TRBD1 (5 bases). Germline assignment: CDR1 GTSNPN and CDR2 SVGIG (reference sequence). This CDR3 comprises 12 residues. Trimming took off 1 base at V and 6 bases at J, with 10 bases between the two ends. The CDR3: CAWSAVGAEQYF. CDR3 bases read: TGTGCCTGGAGTGCGGTAGGGGCCGAG. Combining the CDR3 with reference TRBV30 and TRBJ2-7 gives the whole variable domain SQTIHQWPATLVQPVGSPLSLECTVEGTSNPNLYWYRQAAGRGLQLLFYSVGIGQISSEVPQNLSASRPQDRQFILSSKKLLLSDSGFYLCAWSAVGAEQYFGPGTRLTVT.

Notes on this clone: The read is 3 residues too short to cover the CDR3 end, so that end is filled in from the germline J gene. The rearrangement joins TRBV18 to TRBJ2-5; D is unresolved. The ends were cut back, 5 bases at V and 4 bases at J, with 5 bases in the middle. There are 11 residues in the CDR3. Germline CDR1 is KGHSH and CDR2 is LQKENI. The CDR3 loop reads CASSDSETQYF. The covered CDR3 bases are TGTGCCAGCTCAGACTCAGAGACC.

This clone has ten or more counts. The read terminates 3 residues before the CDR3 end, so the remaining end is supplied by the germline J gene. V is TRBV7-2 and J is TRBJ1-6; D call uncertain. The germline V gene has CDR1 SGHTA and CDR2 FQGNSA. The CDR3 totals 15 residues. V was trimmed by 4 bases and J by 4 bases, leaving 11 bases between them. The covered CDR3 bases are TGTGCCAGCAGCTCTAGTGTTCTATATAATTCACCC. The encoded protein is CASSSSVLYNSP. The entire CDR3 protein reads CASSSSVLYNSPLHF. The whole variable domain, filled in from reference TRBV7-2 and TRBJ1-6, reads GAGVSQSPSNKVTEKGKDVELRCDPISGHTALYWYRQSLGQGLEFLIYFQGNSAPDKSGLPSDRFSAERTGGSVSTLTIQRTQQEDSAVYLCASSSSVLYNSPLHFGNGTRLTVT.

There are many counts of this clone. The sequence runs out 3 residues before the end of the CDR3; the remainder is reconstructed from the germline J gene. The rearrangement links TRBV29-1 to TRBJ2-5; TRBD2 agrees at 11 bases. The CDR3 loop spans 18 amino acids. The germline CDR1 and CDR2 sequences are SQVTM and ANQGSEA. The V gene end was trimmed by 1 base and the J gene end by 2 bases; junction bases not matched to a gene: 12. The CDR3 here is CSVEGGTETSGIQETQYF. The part of the CDR3 DNA that was read is TGCAGCGTTGAAGGGGGCACGGAGACTAGCGGGATACAAGAGACC. Drawing the rest from reference TRBV29-1 and TRBJ2-5, the complete variable domain is SAVISQKPSRDICQRGTSLTIQCQVDSQVTMMFWYRQQPGQSLTLIATANQGSEATYESGFVIDKFPISRPNLTFSTLTVSNMSPEDSSIYLCSVEGGTETSGIQETQYFGPGTRLLVL.

There are many counts of this clone. From the germline J gene comes the end of the CDR3, since the read stops 3 residues before it. This chain links TRBV2 with TRBJ1-5; 7 bases agree with TRBD1. Germline CDR1 SNHLY, CDR2 FYNNEI. With V trimmed by 5 bases and J by 2 bases, 6 bases remained unmatched. CDR3 length equals 15 residues. The CDR3 is CASSMDQGGNQPQHF. The sequenced part of the CDR3 DNA is TGTGCCAGCAGTATGGACCAGGGGGGCAATCAGCCC.

This clone was counted at least ten times. The read finishes 3 residues shy of the CDR3 end, and the germline J gene is used to complete it. V gene TRBV4-1 combines with J gene TRBJ2-1, with TRBD2 identical over 9 bases. With V trimmed by 2 bases and J by 1 base, 6 bases remained unmatched. Per the germline V gene, CDR1 is MGHRA and CDR2 is YSYEKL. The CDR3 has 17 residues. CDR3 in amino acids: CASSQLRLAGSYNEQFF. CDR3 DNA, as far as it was read: TGCGCCAGCAGCCAACTGCGCCTAGCGGGATCCTACAATGAG.

In this sample, this clone turned up many times. Read data end 3 residues before the CDR3 end; the end is taken from the germline J gene. V and J are TRBV29-1 and TRBJ2-2, with D unresolved. V dropped 3 bases and J dropped 4 bases, with 12 bases sitting between them. This CDR3 comprises 14 residues. CDR1 SQVTM and CDR2 ANQGSEA come from the germline V gene. The CDR3 sequence: CSVDSGLGTGELFF. The sequenced CDR3 bases are TGCAGCGTTGACTCAGGTTTGGGCACCGGGGAG.

The table lists this clone with a few counts. The read terminates 3 residues ahead of where the CDR3 ends, so the germline J gene completes it. The rearrangement joins TRBV5-6 to TRBJ2-3; D not certain. Germline CDR1 SGHDT, CDR2 YYEEEE. The CDR3 length is 14 residues. The CDR3 region is CASSPSPTQETQYF. CDR3 DNA, as far as it was read: TGTGCCAGCAGCCCGTCACCTACCCAAGAGACG.

This clone has a count of ten or more. Partial CDR3 DNA: TGTGCCAGCAGCGGGACAGGGTCGAACACTGAA. It specifies CASSGTGSNTE. The full CDR3 protein is CASSGTGSNTEAFF. The V gene is TRBV5-6, the J gene TRBJ1-1; 9 bases match TRBD1. With the read ending 3 residues before the CDR3 end, the germline J gene is used to fill in that end. Trimming at V came to 4 bases and at J to 1 base, leaving 2 bases not matched to a gene. CDR1 and CDR2 from the germline V gene are SGHDT and YYEEEE. The CDR3 consists of 14 residues. Variable domain in full (rest from reference TRBV5-6 and TRBJ1-1): DAGVTQSPTHLIKTRGQQVTLRCSPKSGHDTVSWYQQALGQGPQFIFQYYEEEERQRGNFPDRFSGHQFPNYSSELNVNALLLGDSALYLCASSGTGSNTEAFFGQGTRLTVV.

This clone was detected ten times or more. The read comes to an end 3 residues before the CDR3 does, leaving the germline J gene to fill in the end. The chain combines TRBV30 with TRBJ1-4, with TRBD1 as a possible D gene (5 bases). The CDR3 has 13 residues. Trimming shortened V by 1 base and J by 7 bases, and 10 bases separated the two germline ends. Looked up from germline, CDR1 is GTSNPN and CDR2 is SVGIG (reference sequence). The covered CDR3 bases are TGTGCCTGGAGTGCCCAGGGAGTTGAAAAA. It is translated as CAWSAQGVEK. The full CDR3 reads CAWSAQGVEKLFF.

This clone was counted only a few times. From the germline J gene comes the end of the CDR3, since the read stops 3 residues before it. The V call is TRBV19, the J call TRBJ2-3; TRBD1 agrees at 8 bases. J was trimmed by 3 bases and V by 7 bases; bases with no gene match: 9. Germline CDR1 LNHDA, CDR2 SQIVND (reference sequence). This CDR3 region has 15 residues. CDR3 protein: CASKLGQVGTDTQYF. The sequenced part of the CDR3 DNA is TGTGCCAGTAAACTGGGACAGGTAGGGACAGATACG.

Worth noting for this clone: Coverage ceases 3 residues before the CDR3 finishes, and the germline J gene fills in the end. The rearrangement links TRBV7-9 to TRBJ1-2; 9 nucleotides line up with TRBD1. CDR3 length equals 14 residues. The germline V gene encodes CDR1 SEHNR and CDR2 FQNEAQ (reference sequence). The sequenced CDR3 bases are TGTGCCAGCAGCCCCCGGGACAGGGCCTACGAC. This encodes CASSPRDRAYD. From start to end, the CDR3 is CASSPRDRAYDYTF.

This clone was observed many times. From the germline J gene comes the end of the CDR3, since the read stops 3 residues before it. The rearrangement links TRBV20-1 to TRBJ2-7, with 10 bases fitting TRBD2. Looked up from germline, CDR1 is DFQATT and CDR2 is SNEGSKA (reference sequence). J gave up 6 bases and V 6 bases, and 11 bases lay outside the gene matches. CDR3 length: 14 residues. CDR3 region: CSAESGRALTEQYF. The covered CDR3 bases are TGCAGTGCGGAGAGCGGGAGGGCGTTAACCGAG.

This clone was observed at least ten times. The CDR3 spells CASSLLQGGTRELFF. The covered CDR3 bases are TGCGCCAGCAGCTTGTTACAGGGGGGGACGAGGGAG. V is TRBV5-1 and J is TRBJ2-2; the D gene is possibly TRBD1 (8 bases). The read falls 3 residues short of the CDR3 end, and the missing part is taken from the germline J gene. Deletions cut 1 base from V and 9 bases from J, with 16 bases between. This CDR3 contains 15 residues. In germline, CDR1 is SGHRS, CDR2 YFSETQ.

This clone appeared many times. The read ends 3 residues before the CDR3 terminus; that terminus is restored from the germline J gene. V usage is TRBV18 and J usage is TRBJ1-1; D gene unclear. The CDR3 runs to 15 residues. The V end lost 2 bases, the J end lost 5 bases, and 15 bases lay between the germline ends. From germline, CDR1 is KGHSH and CDR2 LQKENI. CDR3 loop: CASSPIEQPRTEAFF. CDR3 DNA (partial): TGTGCCAGCTCACCAATCGAACAGCCGAGGACTGAA. The variable domain in full, completed from reference TRBV18 and TRBJ1-1, reads NAGVMQNPRHLVRRRGQEARLRCSPMKGHSHVYWYRQLPEEGLKFMVYLQKENIIDESGMPKERFSAEFPKEGPSILRIQQVVRGDSAAYFCASSPIEQPRTEAFFGQGTRLTVV.

The table lists this clone with many counts. The CDR3 end is not reached by the read, which stops 3 residues before it; the germline J gene fills it in. V and J are TRBV30 and TRBJ2-1; D is unresolved. Per the germline V gene, CDR1 is GTSNPN and CDR2 is SVGIG (reference sequence). This CDR3 spans 11 amino acids. Trimming shortened V by 3 bases and J by 8 bases, and 8 bases separated the two germline ends. The CDR3 sequence is CAWSLRDEQFF. The sequenced CDR3 bases are TGTGCCTGGAGCCTAAGGGATGAG.

This clone occurred many times. The CDR3 bases that were read are TGTGCCAGCAGCTACCGACAGAAGCTTGAA. It translates to CASSYRQKLE. The CDR3 reads in full as CASSYRQKLEAFF. The chain carries TRBV7-8 and TRBJ1-1; D may be TRBD1 (5 bases). The read stops 3 residues short of the end of the CDR3; the missing end is completed from the germline J gene. The CDR3 consists of 13 residues. V was clipped by 4 bases and J by 7 bases, with 13 bases between them. Germline V gene data show CDR1 as SGHVS and CDR2 as FQNEAQ.

Regarding this clone: The read terminates 3 residues before the CDR3 end, so the remaining end is supplied by the germline J gene. The chain employs TRBV19 and TRBJ1-2, with 7 bases fitting TRBD1. Germline V CDR1 and CDR2: LNHDA, SQIVND (reference sequence). The ends lost 4 bases at V and 6 bases at J; junction bases unmatched: 11. The CDR3 runs to 15 residues. The CDR3: CASSTAARGYDGYTF. The covered CDR3 bases are TGTGCCAGTAGTACCGCCGCCAGGGGGTACGATGGC.